This T cell receptor beta chain was identified in a study of cytomegalovirus exposure and HLA in healthy donors. Whole-study results and caveats: V segments that were indistinguishable, TRBV6-2 and TRBV6-3 among them, were omitted from analysis.

The V end was cut by 7 bases, the J end by 6 bases, with 9 bases between. The CDR3 runs 11 residues. Per the germline V gene, CDR1 is SQVTM and CDR2 is ANQGSEA. Of note for this clone: What it binds is unknown.

Both 60 Vbeta primers and 13 Jbeta primers went into the PCR. The protocol was immunoSEQ multiplex PCR, while the TCRdb copy is restricted to in-frame clones and leaves out a portion. Seen here are around 140,000 clones, around 9.7% observed once, and the top ten hold under 2%. Sequencing used PBMCs. The V and J genes are TRBV29-1 and TRBJ2-2; unclear D gene. The source is a man aged 50 or older in good health and CMV-seronegative. The chain's CDR3 is CSAGSAGELFF. CDR3 coding DNA: TGCAGCGCCGGGTCAGCCGGGGAGCTGTTTTTT.